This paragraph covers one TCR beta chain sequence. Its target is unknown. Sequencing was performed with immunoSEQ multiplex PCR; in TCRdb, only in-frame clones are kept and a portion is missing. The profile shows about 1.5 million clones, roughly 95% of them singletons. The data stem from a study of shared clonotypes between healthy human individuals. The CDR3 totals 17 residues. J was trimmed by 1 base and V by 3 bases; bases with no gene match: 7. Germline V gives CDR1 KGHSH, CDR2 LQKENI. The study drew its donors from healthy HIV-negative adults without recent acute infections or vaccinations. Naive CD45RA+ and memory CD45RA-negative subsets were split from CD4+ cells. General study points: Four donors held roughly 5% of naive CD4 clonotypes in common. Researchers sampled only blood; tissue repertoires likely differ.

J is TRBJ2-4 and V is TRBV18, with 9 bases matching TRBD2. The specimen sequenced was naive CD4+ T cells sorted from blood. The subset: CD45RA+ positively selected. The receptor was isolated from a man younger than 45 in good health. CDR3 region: CASSPIAGVGAKNIQYF. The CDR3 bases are TGTGCCAGCTCACCTATAGCGGGAGTGGGGGCCAAAAACATTCAGTACTTC.